These 2 T cell receptor beta chains originate from one sample sequenced in a study of T cells after yellow fever vaccination. TCRdb re-derived calls from the 5' RACE reads in MiXCR, one entry per CDR3 protein. This table has some 150,000 distinct CDR3 sequences, under 8% appearing once. The specimen was CD4+ T cells sorted from PBMCs, collected 10 days after the yellow fever booster vaccination. The receptors were gathered from a man aged 25 to 40 who received the YFV17D yellow fever vaccine.

There are many counts of this clonotype. The rearrangement uses TRBV6-5 and TRBJ1-3; possible D gene TRBD1, 6 bases. CDR3 size: 14 residues. Trimming removed 2 bases at V and 5 bases at J, with 10 bases between. Germline assignment: CDR1 MNHEY and CDR2 SVGAGI. CDR3 DNA: TGTGCCAGCAGTTACGCCGGACAGCGAAACACCATATATTTT. Amino acids: CASSYAGQRNTIYF.

This clonotype occurred a few times. The gene calls are TRBV11-1 and TRBJ2-7; D may be TRBD1 (5 bases). CDR3 length: 16 amino acids. Germline assignment: CDR1 SGHAT and CDR2 FQDESV (reference sequence). V gave up 7 bases and J gave up 2 bases, with 21 bases separating them. CDR3 residues: CASNLGPGRQPYEQYF. The CDR3 region has the DNA TGTGCCAGCAACTTGGGGCCTGGACGCCAACCCTACGAGCAGTACTTC. Supplemented by reference TRBV11-1 and TRBJ2-7, the full variable domain reads EAEVAQSPRYKITEKSQAVAFWCDPISGHATLYWYRQILGQGPELLVQFQDESVVDDSQLPKDRFSAERLKGVDSTLKIQPAELGDSAMYLCASNLGPGRQPYEQYFGPGTRLTVT.